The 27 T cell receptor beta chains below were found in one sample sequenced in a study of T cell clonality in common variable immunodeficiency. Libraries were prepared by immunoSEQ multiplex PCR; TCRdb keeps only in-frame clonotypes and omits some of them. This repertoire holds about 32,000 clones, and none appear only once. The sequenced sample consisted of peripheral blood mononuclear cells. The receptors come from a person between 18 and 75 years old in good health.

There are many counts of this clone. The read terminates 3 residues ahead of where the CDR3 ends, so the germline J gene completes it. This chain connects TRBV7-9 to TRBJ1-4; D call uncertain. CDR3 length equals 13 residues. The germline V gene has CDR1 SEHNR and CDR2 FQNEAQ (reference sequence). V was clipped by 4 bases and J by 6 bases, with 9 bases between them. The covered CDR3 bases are TGTGCCAGCAGCTCCTGGACTGATGAAAAA. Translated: CASSSWTDEK. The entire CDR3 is CASSSWTDEKLFF.

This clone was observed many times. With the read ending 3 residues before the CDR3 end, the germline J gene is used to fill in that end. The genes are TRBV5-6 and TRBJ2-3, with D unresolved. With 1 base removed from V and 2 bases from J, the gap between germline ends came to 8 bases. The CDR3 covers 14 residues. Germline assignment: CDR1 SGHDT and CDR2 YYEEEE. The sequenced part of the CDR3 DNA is TGTGCCAGCAGCTTGCTAATTCACACAGATACG. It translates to CASSLLIHTDT. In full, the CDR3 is CASSLLIHTDTQYF.

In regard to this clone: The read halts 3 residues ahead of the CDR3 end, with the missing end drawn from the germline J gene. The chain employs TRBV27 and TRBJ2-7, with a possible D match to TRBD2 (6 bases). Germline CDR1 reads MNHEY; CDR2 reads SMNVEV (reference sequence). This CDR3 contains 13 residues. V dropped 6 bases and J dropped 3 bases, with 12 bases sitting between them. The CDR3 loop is CASSQTSSYEQYF. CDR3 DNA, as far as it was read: TGTGCCAGCAGCCAAACTAGCAGCTACGAG.

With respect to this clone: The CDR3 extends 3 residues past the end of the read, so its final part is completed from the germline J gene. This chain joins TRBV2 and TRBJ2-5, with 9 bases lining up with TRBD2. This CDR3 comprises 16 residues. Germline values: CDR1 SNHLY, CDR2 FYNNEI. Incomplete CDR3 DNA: TGTGCCAGCAAGGGGGGTAGCGGGAGAGGCACAGATACC. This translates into CASKGGSGRGTDT. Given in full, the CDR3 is CASKGGSGRGTDTQYF.

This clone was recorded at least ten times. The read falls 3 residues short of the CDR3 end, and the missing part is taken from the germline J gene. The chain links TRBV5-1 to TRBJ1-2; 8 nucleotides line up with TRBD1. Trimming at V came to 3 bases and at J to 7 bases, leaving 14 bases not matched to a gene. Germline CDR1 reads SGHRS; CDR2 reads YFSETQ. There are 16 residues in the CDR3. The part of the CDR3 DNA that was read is TGCGCCAGCAGCTCCCCTGGACAGGGAATGGGTTTTGGC. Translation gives CASSSPGQGMGFG. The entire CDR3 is CASSSPGQGMGFGYTF.

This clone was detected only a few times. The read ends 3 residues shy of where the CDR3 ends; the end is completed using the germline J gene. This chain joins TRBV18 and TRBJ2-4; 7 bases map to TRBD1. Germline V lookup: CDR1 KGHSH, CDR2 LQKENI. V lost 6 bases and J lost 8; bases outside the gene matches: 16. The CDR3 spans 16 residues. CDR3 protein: CASSPPTGFRQDIQYF. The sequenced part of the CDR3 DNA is TGTGCCAGCTCCCCTCCGACAGGGTTCCGGCAAGACATT.

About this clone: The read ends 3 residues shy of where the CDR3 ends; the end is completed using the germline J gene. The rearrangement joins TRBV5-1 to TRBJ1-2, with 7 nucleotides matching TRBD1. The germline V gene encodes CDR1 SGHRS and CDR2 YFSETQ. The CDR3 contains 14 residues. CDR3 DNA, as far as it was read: TGCGCCAGCAGCTTTGGGGACAGTCAGGGAGGC. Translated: CASSFGDSQGG. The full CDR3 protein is CASSFGDSQGGYTF. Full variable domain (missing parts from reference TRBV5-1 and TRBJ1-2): KAGVTQTPRYLIKTRGQQVTLSCSPISGHRSVSWYQQTPGQGLQFLFEYFSETQRNKGNFPGRFSGRQFSNSRSEMNVSTLELGDSALYLCASSFGDSQGGYTFGSGTRLTVV.

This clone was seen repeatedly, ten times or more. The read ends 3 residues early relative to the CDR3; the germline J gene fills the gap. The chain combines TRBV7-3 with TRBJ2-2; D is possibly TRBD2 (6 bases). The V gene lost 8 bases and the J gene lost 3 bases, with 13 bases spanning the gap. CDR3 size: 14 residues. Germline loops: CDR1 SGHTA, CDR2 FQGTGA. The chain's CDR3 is CASRGGGDTGELFF. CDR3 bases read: TGTGCCAGCCGTGGTGGAGGGGACACCGGGGAG.

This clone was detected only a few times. The CDR3 loop is CASAFGGRGELFF. The CDR3 bases that were read are TGTGCCAGCGCCTTCGGGGGGCGCGGGGAG. The rearrangement joins TRBV11-3 to TRBJ2-2; tentatively, D is TRBD2 (7 bases). The read is 3 residues too short to cover the CDR3 end, so that end is filled in from the germline J gene. Trimming stripped 8 bases from V and 7 bases from J, with 14 bases between. Germline V gene data show CDR1 as SGHNT and CDR2 as YENEEA. This CDR3 comprises 13 residues.

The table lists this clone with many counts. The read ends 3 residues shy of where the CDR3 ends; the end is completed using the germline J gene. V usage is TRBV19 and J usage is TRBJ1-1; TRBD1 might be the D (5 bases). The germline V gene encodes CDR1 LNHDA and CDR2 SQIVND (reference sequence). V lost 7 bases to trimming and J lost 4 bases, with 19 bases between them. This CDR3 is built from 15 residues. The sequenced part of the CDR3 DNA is TGTGCCAGTACCAATCGGGCGGGGGAGGGCACTGAA. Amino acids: CASTNRAGEGTE. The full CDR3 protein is CASTNRAGEGTEAFF.

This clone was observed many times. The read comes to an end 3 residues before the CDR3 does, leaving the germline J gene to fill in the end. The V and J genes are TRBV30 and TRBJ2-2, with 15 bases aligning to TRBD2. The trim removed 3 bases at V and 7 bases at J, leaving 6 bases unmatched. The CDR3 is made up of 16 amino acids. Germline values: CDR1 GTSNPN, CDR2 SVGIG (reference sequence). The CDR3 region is CAWRGTSGRFGGELFF. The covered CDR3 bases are TGTGCCTGGAGAGGGACTAGCGGGAGGTTTGGCGGGGAG.

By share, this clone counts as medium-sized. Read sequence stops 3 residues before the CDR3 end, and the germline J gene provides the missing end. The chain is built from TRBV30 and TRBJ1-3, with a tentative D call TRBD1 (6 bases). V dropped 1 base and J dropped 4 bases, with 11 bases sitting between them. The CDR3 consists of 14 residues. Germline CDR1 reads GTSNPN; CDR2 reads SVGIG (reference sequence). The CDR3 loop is CAWSDGGAGNTIYF. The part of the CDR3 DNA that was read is TGTGCCTGGAGTGACGGGGGGGCCGGAAACACC.

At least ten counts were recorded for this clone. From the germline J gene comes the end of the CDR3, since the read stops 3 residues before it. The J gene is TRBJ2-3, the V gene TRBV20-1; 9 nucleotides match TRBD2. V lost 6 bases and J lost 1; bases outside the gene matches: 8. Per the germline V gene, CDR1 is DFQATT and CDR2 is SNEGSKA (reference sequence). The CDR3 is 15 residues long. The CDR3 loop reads CSATQREEGTDTQYF. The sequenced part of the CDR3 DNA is TGCAGTGCAACCCAGCGGGAGGAGGGCACAGATACG.

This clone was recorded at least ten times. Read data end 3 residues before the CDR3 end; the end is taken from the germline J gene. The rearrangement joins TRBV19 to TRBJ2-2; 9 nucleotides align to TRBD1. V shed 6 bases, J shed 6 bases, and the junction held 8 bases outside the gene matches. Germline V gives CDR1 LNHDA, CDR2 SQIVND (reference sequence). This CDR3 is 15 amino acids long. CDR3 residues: CASREGTGFAGELFF. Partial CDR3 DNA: TGTGCCAGTAGGGAAGGGACAGGGTTTGCCGGGGAG.

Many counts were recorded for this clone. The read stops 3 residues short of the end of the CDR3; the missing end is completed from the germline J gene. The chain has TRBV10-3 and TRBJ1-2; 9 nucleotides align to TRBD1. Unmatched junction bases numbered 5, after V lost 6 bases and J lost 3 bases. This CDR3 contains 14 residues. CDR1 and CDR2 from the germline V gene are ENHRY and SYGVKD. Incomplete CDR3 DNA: TGTGCCATCAGCCGACAGGGGGACGACTATGGC. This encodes CAISRQGDDYG. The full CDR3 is CAISRQGDDYGYTF.

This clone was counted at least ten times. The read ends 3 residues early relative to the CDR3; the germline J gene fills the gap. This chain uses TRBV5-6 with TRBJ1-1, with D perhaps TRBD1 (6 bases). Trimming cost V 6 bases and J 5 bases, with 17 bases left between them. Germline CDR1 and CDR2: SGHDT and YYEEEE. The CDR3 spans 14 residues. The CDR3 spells CASTQIQGGTEAFF. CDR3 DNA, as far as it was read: TGTGCCAGCACTCAAATACAGGGTGGGACTGAA.

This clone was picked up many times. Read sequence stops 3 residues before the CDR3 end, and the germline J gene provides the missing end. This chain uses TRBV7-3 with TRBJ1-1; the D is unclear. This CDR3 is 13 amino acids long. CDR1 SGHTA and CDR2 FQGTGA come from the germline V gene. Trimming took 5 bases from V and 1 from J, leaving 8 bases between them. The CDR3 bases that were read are TGTGCCAGCAGCCCTCAAGCGAACACTGAA. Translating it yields CASSPQANTE. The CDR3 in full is CASSPQANTEAFF.

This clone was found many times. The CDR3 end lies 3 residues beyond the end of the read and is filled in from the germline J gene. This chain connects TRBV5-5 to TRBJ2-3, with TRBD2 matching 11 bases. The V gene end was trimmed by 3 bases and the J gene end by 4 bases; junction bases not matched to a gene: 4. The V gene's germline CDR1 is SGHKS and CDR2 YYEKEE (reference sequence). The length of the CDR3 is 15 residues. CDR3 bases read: TGTGCCAGCAGCTGGCGACTAGCGGGATCAGATACG. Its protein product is CASSWRLAGSDT. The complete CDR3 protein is CASSWRLAGSDTQYF.

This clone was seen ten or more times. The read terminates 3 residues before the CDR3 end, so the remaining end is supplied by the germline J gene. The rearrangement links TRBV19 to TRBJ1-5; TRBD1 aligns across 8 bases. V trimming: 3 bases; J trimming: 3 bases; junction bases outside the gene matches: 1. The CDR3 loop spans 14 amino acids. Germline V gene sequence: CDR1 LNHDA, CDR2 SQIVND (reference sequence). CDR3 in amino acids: CASSMTGVNQPQHF. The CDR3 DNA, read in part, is TGTGCCAGTAGTATGACAGGGGTCAATCAGCCC.

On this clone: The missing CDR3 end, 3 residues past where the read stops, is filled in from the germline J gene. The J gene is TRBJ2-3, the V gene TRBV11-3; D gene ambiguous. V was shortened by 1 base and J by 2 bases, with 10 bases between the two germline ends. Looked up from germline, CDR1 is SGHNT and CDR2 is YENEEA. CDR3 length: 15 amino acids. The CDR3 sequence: CASSLVGSTTDTQYF. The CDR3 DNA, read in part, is TGTGCCAGCAGCTTAGTTGGCTCCACCACAGATACG.

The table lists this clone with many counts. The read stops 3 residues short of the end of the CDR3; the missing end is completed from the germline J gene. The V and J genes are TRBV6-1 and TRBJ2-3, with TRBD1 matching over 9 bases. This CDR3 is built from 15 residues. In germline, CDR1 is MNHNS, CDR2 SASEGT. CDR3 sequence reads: CASSETTGGAYAQYF. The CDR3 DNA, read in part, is TGTGCCAGCAGTGAAACCACAGGGGGCGCCTACGCG.

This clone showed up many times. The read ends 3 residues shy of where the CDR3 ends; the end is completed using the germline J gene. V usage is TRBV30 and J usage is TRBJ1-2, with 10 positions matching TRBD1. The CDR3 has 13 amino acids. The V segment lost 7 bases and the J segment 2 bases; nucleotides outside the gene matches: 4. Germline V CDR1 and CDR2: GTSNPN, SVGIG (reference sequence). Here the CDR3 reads CAFPGQGNYGYTF. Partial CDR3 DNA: TGTGCCTTCCCGGGACAGGGGAACTATGGC.

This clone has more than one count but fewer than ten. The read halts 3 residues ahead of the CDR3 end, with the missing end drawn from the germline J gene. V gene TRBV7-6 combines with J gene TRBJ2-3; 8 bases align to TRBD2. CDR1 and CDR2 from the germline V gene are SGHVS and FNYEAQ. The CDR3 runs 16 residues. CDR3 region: CASSLSGRSGGQTQYF. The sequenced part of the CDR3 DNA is TGTGCCAGCAGCTTATCAGGACGCAGCGGGGGCCAGACG.

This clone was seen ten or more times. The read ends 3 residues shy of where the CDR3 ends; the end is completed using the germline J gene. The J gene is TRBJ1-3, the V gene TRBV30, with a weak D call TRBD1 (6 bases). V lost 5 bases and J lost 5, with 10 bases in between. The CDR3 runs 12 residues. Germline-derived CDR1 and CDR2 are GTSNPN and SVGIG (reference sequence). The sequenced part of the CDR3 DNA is TGTGCCTGGGCTACAGGGAGAAACACC. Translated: CAWATGRNT. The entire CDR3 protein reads CAWATGRNTIYF.

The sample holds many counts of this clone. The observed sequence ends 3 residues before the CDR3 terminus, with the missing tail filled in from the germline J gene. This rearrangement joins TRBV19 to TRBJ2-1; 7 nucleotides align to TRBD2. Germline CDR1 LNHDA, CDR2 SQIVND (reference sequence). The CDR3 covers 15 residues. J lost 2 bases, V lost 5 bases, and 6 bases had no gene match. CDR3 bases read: TGTGCCAGTAGTCCCCTAGGGACTACCTACAATGAG. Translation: CASSPLGTTYNE. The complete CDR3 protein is CASSPLGTTYNEQFF.

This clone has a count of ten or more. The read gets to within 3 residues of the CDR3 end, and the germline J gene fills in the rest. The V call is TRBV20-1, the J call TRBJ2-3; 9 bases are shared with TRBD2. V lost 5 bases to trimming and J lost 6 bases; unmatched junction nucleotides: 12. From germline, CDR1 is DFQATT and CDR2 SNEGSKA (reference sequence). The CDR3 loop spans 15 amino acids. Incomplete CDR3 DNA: TGCAGTGCTCCCTCCGGGACTAGCTCAATGGATACG. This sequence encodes CSAPSGTSSMDT. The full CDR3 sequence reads CSAPSGTSSMDTQYF.

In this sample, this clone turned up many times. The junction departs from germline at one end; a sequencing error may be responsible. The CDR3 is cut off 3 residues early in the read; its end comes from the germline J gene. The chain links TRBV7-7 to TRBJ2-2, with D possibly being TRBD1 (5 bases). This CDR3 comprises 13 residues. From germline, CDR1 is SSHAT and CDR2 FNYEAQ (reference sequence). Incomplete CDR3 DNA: TGTGCTAGCAGCCCGACAGAGGCCGGGGAG. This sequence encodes CASSPTEAGE. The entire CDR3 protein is CASSPTEAGELFF.